This T cell receptor beta chain was obtained from a study of shared clonotypes between healthy human individuals. Data came from immunoSEQ multiplex PCR; TCRdb stores just in-frame clones and leaves some out. The repertoire has about 1.5 million clones, approximately 98% of them found once; the top ten carry about 0.45%. The CDR3 contains 14 residues. V lost 6 bases and J 7 bases, leaving 15 bases between the germline ends. CDR1 MNHNY and CDR2 SVGAGI come from the germline V gene (reference sequence). This clonotype originated in a man under 40 in good health. The material sequenced was naive CD4+ T cells sorted from blood. Documented subset: CD45RA+ positively selected. The chain uses TRBV6-6 and TRBJ1-4; D is perhaps TRBD1 (6 bases). CDR3 sequence reads: CASREGGALEKLFF. CDR3 coding DNA: TGTGCCAGCAGAGAAGGGGGGGCGCTTGAAAAACTGTTTTTT.